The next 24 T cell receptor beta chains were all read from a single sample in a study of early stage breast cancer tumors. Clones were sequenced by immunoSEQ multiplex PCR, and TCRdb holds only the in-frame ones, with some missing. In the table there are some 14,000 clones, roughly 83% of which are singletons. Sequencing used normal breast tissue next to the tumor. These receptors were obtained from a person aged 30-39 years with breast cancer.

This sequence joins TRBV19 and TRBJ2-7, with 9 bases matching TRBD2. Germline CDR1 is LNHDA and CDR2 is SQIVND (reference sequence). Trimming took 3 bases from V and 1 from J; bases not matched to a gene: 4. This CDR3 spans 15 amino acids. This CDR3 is CASSMVAGESYEQYF. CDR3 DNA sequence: TGTGCCAGTAGTATGGTAGCGGGAGAGTCCTACGAGCAGTACTTC.

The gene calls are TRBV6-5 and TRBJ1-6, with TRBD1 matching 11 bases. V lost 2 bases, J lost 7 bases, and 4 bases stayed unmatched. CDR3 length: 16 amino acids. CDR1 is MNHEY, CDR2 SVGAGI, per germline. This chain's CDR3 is CASSYTGTGGNSPLHF. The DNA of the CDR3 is TGTGCCAGCAGTTACACCGGGACAGGGGGAAATTCACCCCTCCACTTT.

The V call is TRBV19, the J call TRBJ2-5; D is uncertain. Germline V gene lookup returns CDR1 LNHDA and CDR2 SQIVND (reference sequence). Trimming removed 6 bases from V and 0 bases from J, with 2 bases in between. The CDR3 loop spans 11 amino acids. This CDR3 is CASRYQETQYF. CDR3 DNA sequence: TGTGCCAGTAGGTACCAAGAGACCCAGTACTTC.

The CDR3 protein is CASSQFTGFSYNEQFF. CDR3 nucleotides: TGCGCCAGCAGCCAGTTCACAGGGTTCTCCTACAATGAGCAGTTCTTC. The chain uses TRBV4-1 and TRBJ2-1; TRBD1 is a possible D gene (6 bases). CDR3 length: 16 residues. Germline values: CDR1 MGHRA, CDR2 YSYEKL. The ends were cut back, 3 bases at V and 0 bases at J, with 12 bases in the middle.

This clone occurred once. The CDR3 sequence is CASSQEGRSTDTQYF. As DNA, the CDR3 is TGCGCCAGCAGCCAAGAAGGGCGGTCCACAGATACGCAGTATTTT. The gene calls are TRBV4-3 and TRBJ2-3; D is unclear. The V end was cut by 0 bases, the J end by 2 bases, with 9 bases between. Germline assignment: CDR1 LGHNA and CDR2 YSLEER. The CDR3 is 15 residues long.

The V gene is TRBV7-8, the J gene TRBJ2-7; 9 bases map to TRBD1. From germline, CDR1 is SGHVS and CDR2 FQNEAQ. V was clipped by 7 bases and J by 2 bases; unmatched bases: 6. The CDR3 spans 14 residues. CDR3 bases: TGTGCCAGCATCCCCGGGACAGGGACCTACGAGCAGTACTTC. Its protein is CASIPGTGTYEQYF.

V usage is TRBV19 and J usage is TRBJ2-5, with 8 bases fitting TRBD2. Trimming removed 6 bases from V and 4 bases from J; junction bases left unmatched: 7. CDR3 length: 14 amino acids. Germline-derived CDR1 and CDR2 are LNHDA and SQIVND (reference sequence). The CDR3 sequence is CASRERERGETQYF. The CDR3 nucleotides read TGTGCCAGTAGGGAGCGGGAGAGGGGAGAGACCCAGTACTTC.

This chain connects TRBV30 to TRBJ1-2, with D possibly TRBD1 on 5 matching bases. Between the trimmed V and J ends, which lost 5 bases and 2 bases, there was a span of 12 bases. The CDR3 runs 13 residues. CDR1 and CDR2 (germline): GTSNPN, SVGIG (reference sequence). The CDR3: CAWGQGTNYGYTF. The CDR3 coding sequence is TGTGCCTGGGGTCAAGGGACGAACTATGGCTACACCTTC.

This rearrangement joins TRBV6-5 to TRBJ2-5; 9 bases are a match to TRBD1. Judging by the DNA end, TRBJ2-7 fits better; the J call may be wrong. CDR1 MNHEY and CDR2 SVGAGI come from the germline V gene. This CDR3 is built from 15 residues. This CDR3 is CASSYTGQGGHEQYF. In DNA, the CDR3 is TGTGCCAGCAGTTACACGGGACAGGGTGGCCACGAGCAGTACTTC.

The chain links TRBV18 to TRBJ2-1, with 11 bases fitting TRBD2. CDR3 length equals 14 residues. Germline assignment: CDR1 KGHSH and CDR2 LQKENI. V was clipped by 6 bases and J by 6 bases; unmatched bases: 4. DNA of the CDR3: TGTGCCAGCTCGGGACTAGCGGTGTTCAATGAGCAGTTCTTC. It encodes CASSGLAVFNEQFF.

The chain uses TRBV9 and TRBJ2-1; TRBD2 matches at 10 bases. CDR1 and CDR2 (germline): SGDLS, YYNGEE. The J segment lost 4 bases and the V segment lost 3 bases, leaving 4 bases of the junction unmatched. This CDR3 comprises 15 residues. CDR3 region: CASSETSGIYNEQFF. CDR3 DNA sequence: TGTGCCAGCAGCGAAACTAGCGGGATTTACAATGAGCAGTTCTTC.

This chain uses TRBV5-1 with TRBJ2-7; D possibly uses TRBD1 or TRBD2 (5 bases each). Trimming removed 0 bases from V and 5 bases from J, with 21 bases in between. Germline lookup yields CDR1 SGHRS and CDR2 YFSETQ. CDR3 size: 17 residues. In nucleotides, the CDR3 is TGCGCCAGCAGCTTGGATTTTAGGACTCCAGGGATCGACGAGCAGTACTTC. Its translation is CASSLDFRTPGIDEQYF.

CDR3 region: CASSSTGLPYEQYF. CDR3 coding DNA: TGTGCCAGCAGTTCCACGGGCCTACCCTACGAGCAGTACTTC. This chain uses TRBV6-5 with TRBJ2-7; no definite D call. V was clipped by 4 bases and J by 2 bases, with 12 bases between them. Germline V gene data show CDR1 as MNHEY and CDR2 as SVGAGI. CDR3 length equals 14 residues.

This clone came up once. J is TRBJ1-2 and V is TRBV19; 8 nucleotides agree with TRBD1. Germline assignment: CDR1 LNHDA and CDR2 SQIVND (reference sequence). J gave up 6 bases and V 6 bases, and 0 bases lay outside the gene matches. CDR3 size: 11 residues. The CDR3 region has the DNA TGTGCCAGTAGGACAGGGGATGGCTACACCTTC. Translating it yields CASRTGDGYTF.

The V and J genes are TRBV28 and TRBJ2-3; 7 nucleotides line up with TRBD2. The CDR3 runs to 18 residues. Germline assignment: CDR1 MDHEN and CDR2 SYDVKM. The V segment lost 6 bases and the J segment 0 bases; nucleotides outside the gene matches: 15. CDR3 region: CASSTHGGAGVSTDTQYF. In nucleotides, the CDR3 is TGTGCCAGCAGCACCCACGGAGGGGCGGGAGTTAGCACAGATACGCAGTATTTT.

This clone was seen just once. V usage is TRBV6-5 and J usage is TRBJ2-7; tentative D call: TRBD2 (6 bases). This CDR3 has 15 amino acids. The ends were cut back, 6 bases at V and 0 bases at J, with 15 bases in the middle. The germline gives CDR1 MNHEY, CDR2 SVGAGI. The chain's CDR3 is CASRPTMTSSYEQYF. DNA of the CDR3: TGTGCCAGCAGGCCCACAATGACTAGCTCCTACGAGCAGTACTTC.

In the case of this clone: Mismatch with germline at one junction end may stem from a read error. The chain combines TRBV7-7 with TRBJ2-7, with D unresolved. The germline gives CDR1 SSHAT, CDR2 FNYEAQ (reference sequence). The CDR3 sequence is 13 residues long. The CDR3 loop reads CASSLDGSYEQYF. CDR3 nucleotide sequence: TGTGCTAGCAGCCTTGACGGTTCCTACGAGCAGTACTTC.

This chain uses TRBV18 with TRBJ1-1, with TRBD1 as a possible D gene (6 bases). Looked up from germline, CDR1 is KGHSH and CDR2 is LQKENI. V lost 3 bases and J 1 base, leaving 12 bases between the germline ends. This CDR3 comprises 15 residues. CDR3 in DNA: TGTGCCAGCTCACCCCAGGGGCTACGGAACACTGAAGCTTTCTTT. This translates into CASSPQGLRNTEAFF.

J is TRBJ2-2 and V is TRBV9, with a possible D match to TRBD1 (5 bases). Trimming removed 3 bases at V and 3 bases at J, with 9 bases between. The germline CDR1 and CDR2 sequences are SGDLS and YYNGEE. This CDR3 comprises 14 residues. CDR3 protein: CASSALRDTGELFF. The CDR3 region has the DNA TGTGCCAGCAGCGCCCTCAGGGACACCGGGGAGCTGTTTTTT.

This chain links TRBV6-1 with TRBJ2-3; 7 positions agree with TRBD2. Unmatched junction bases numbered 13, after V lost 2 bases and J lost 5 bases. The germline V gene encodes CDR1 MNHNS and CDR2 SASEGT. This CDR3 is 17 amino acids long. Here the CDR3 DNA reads TGTGCCAGCAGTGAATTACTGTTGGGGGAGGGTGGAGATACGCAGTATTTT. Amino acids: CASSELLLGEGGDTQYF.

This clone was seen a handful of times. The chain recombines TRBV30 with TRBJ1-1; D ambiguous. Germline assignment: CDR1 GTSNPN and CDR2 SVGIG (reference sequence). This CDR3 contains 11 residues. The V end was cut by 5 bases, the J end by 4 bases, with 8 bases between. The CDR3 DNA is TGTGCCTGGGACCCCAGCACTGAAGCTTTCTTT. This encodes CAWDPSTEAFF. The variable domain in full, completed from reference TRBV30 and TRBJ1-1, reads SQTIHQWPATLVQPVGSPLSLECTVEGTSNPNLYWYRQAAGRGLQLLFYSVGIGQISSEVPQNLSASRPQDRQFILSSKKLLLSDSGFYLCAWDPSTEAFFGQGTRLTVV.

This CDR3 is CASSGLAGDEQYF. The CDR3 DNA is TGTGCCAGTAGCGGACTAGCGGGAGATGAGCAGTACTTC. The rearrangement links TRBV19 to TRBJ2-7; 13 nucleotides match TRBD2. CDR1 LNHDA and CDR2 SQIVND come from the germline V gene (reference sequence). V lost 6 bases and J lost 7; bases outside the gene matches: 3. The CDR3 extends over 13 amino acids.

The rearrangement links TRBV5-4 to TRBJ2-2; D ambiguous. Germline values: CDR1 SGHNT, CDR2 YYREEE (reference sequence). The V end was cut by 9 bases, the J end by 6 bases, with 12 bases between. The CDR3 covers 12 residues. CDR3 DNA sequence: TGTGCCATGCGAATGAGCGCCGGGGAGCTGTTTTTT. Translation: CAMRMSAGELFF. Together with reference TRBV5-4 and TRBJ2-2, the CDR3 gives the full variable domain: ETGVTQSPTHLIKTRGQQVTLRCSSQSGHNTVSWYQQALGQGPQFIFQYYREEENGRGNFPPRFSGLQFPNYSSELNVNALELDDSALYLCAMRMSAGELFFGEGSRLTVL.

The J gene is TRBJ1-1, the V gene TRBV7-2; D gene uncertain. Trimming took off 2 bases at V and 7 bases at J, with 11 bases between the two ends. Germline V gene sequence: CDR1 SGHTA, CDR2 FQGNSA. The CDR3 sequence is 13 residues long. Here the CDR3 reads CASSLRWSYEAFF. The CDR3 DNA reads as TGTGCCAGCAGCTTAAGATGGTCGTATGAAGCTTTCTTT.